This TCR beta chain comes out of a study of Ad26.COV2.S vaccination and SARS-CoV-2 variants. About the research overall: Once or twice, 56 days apart, Ad26.COV2.S was delivered intramuscularly.

Clones were sequenced by immunoSEQ multiplex PCR, and TCRdb holds only the in-frame ones, with some missing. The sample lists some 320,000 clones, 86% occurring once. Details on this clone: As yet, its antigen is unknown.

This CDR3 is 13 amino acids long. With 5 bases removed from V and 4 bases from J, the gap between germline ends came to 9 bases. Treatment indicated: roughly 18 received Ad26.COV2.S at low or high dose, single or two shots; five or six received placebo; per-sample allocation not given. Day 63 after the first injection of vaccine or placebo was the sampling time. General study results and limits: From the TCR breadth and depth analyses, total T cell responses may have been underestimated. Vaccine recipients showed a spike-specific TCR breadth that was higher than in placebo recipients.

The TCR sequence derives from a person aged 18-65 years who received the Ad26.COV2.S COVID-19 vaccine or a placebo. The V and J genes are TRBV12-3 or TRBV12-4 and TRBJ1-5, with D perhaps matching TRBD1 (5 bases). The input for sequencing was peripheral blood, taken in a trial of Ad26.COV2.S vaccine versus placebo. The CDR3 loop reads CASSRDLNQPQHF. CDR3 coding DNA: TGTGCCAGCAGTCGGGACCTTAATCAGCCCCAGCATTTT.